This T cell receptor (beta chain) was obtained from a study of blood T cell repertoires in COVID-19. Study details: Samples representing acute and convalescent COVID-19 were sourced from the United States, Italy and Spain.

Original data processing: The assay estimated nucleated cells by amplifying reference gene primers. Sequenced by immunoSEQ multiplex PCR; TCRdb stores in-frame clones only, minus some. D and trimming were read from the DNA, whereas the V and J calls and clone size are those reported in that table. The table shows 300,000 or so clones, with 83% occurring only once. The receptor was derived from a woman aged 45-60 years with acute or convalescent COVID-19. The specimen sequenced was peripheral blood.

CDR3 bases: TGTGCCAGCTCGGAACAGATAAATTCACCCCTCCACTTT. Translated: CASSEQINSPLHF. The genes are TRBV7-6 and TRBJ1-6, with D unclear. CDR3 size: 13 residues. V lost 8 bases and J lost 7, with 12 bases in between. Germline CDR1 is SGHVS and CDR2 is FNYEAQ.